Listed here is a single T cell receptor (beta chain). Its antigen is unidentified. This sample was taken from a study of cytomegalovirus exposure and HLA in healthy donors. The study, taken as a whole, reports: Previously analyzed data showed that most TCR beta V segments were productive at a frequency of about 87% or about 30%. In a later analysis, most CMV-associated TCR beta chains appeared HLA-restricted.

PCR involved 60 Vbeta and 13 Jbeta primers. Authors' data handling: A later analysis tallied approximately 87 million unique TCR beta chains, some 12 million of them shared. TCRdb's copy holds only in-frame clones and misses some; the assay was immunoSEQ multiplex PCR. V and J calls plus clone size are reproduced from that table; the DNA served to infer D and trimming. The repertoire consists of about 100,000 clones, with approximately 79% occurring once and the leading ten covering 5% to 6.5%. The TCR was taken from a man between 60 and 70 years old in good health and CMV-seropositive. Material for sequencing was PBMCs.

CDR3 in amino acids: CASSLSTSGPDTQYF. The CDR3 DNA is TGCGCCAGCAGCCTCTCAACATCAGGGCCAGATACGCAGTATTTT. The chain couples TRBV5-1 to TRBJ2-3, with D possibly TRBD1 on 5 matching bases. CDR3 length equals 15 residues. V lost 4 bases to trimming and J lost 4 bases, with 16 bases between them. Germline V gene sequence: CDR1 SGHRS, CDR2 YFSETQ.